This T cell receptor (beta chain) is drawn from a study of post-analysis software for immune sequencing data. The study's findings and limits: Among roughly 5 TRBV segments more frequent in patients than controls were TRBV5-6, TRBV5-1 and TRBV20-1.

Unique molecular identifiers were carried by the TCR beta cDNA libraries. TCRdb passed the PCR reads through MiXCR, listing each CDR3 protein once. The sample carries roughly 870,000 distinct CDR3 sequences, about 53% recorded once. Germline V CDR1 and CDR2: SEHNR, FQNEAQ (reference sequence). The CDR3 covers 14 residues. On this clonotype: What it binds is not known.

This rearrangement joins TRBV7-9 to TRBJ2-4, with 11 bases matching TRBD1. The tail of the sequence fits TRBJ2-7 better, so the J call may be wrong. This TCR derives from a girl aged 5 to 17 with multiple sclerosis. The sample comprised blood. CDR3 loop: CASSSTGTGGEQYF. CDR3 bases: TGTGCCAGCAGCTCAACCGGGACAGGGGGCGAGCAGTACTTC.